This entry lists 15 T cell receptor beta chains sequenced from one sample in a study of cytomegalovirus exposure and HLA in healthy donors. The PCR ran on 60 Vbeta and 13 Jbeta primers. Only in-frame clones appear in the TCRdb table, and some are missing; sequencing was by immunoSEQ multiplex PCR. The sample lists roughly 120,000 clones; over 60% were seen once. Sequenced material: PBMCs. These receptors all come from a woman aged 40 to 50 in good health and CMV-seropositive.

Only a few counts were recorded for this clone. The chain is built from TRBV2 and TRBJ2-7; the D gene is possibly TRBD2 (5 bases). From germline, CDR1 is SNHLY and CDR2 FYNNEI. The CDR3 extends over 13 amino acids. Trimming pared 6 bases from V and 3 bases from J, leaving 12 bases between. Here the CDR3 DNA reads TGTGCCAGCAGCCTCGACGGGAACTACGAGCAGTACTTC. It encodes CASSLDGNYEQYF.

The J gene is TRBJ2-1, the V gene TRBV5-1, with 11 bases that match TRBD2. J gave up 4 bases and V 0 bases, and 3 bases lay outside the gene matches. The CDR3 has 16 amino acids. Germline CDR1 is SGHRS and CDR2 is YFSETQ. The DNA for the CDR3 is TGCGCCAGCAGCTTGGCCCTAGCGGGAGGTTACAATGAGCAGTTCTTC. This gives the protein CASSLALAGGYNEQFF.

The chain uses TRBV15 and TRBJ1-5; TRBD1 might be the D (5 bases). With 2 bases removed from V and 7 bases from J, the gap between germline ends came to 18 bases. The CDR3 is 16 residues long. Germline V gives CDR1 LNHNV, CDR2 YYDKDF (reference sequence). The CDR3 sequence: CATSRHGRGQGQPQHF. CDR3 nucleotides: TGTGCCACCAGCAGACATGGGAGGGGTCAAGGACAGCCCCAGCATTTT.

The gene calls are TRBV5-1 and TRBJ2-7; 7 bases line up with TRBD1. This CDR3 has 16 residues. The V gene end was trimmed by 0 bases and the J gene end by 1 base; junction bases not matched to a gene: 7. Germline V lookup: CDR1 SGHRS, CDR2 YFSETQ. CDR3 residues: CASSLGGTETSYEQYF. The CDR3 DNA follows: TGCGCCAGCAGCTTGGGAGGGACAGAGACTTCCTACGAGCAGTACTTC.

As DNA, the CDR3 is TGTGCCAGCAGCTTTCAAGGGAGGCACGAGCAGTACTTC. This encodes CASSFQGRHEQYF. The chain is built from TRBV5-4 and TRBJ2-7, with a weak D call TRBD2 (6 bases). CDR1 is SGHNT and CDR2 is YYREEE in the germline V gene (reference sequence). This CDR3 has 13 residues. The V end was cut by 2 bases, the J end by 5 bases, with 11 bases between.

The CDR3, as DNA: TGTGCCAGTAGTAACGCGGGAGGGCCCTCCTACGAGCAGTACTTC. This gives the protein CASSNAGGPSYEQYF. This chain joins TRBV19 and TRBJ2-7, with 9 bases that match TRBD2. The CDR3 length is 15 residues. Per germline, CDR1 LNHDA and CDR2 SQIVND (reference sequence). After removal of 4 bases from V and 0 bases from J, the junction contained 4 bases not matched to a gene.

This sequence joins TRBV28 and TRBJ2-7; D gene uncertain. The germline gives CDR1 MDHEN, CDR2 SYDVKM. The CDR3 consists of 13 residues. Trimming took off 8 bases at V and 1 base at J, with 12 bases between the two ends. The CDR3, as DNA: TGTGCCAGCCACGACATAATTTCCTACGAGCAGTACTTC. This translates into CASHDIISYEQYF.

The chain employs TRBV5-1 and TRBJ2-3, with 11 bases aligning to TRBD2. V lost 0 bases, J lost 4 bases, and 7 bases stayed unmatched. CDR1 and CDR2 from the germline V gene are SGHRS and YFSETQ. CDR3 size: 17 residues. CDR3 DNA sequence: TGCGCCAGCAGCTTGGGGATAGCGGGAGGGCCTGCAGATACGCAGTATTTT. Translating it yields CASSLGIAGGPADTQYF.

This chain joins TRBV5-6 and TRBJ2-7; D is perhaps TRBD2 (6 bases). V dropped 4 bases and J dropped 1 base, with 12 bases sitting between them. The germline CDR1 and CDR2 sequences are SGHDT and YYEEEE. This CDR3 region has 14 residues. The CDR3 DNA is TGTGCCAGCAGCCCCGAGGGACTTTCCTACGAGCAGTACTTC. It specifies CASSPEGLSYEQYF. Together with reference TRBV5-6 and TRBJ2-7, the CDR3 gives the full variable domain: DAGVTQSPTHLIKTRGQQVTLRCSPKSGHDTVSWYQQALGQGPQFIFQYYEEEERQRGNFPDRFSGHQFPNYSSELNVNALLLGDSALYLCASSPEGLSYEQYFGPGTRLTVT.

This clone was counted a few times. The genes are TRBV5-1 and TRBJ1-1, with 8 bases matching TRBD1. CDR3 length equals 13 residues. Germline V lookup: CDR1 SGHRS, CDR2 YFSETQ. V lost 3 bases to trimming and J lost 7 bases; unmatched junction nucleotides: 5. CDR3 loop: CASSSGQGREAFF. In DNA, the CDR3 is TGCGCCAGCAGCTCCGGACAGGGACGTGAAGCTTTCTTT.

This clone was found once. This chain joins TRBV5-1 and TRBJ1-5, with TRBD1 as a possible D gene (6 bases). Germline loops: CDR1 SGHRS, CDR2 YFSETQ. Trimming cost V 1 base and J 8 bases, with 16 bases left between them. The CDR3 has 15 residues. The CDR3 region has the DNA TGCGCCAGCAGCTTGAGCGGGGGCGGACGGGAGCCCCAGCATTTT. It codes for CASSLSGGGREPQHF.

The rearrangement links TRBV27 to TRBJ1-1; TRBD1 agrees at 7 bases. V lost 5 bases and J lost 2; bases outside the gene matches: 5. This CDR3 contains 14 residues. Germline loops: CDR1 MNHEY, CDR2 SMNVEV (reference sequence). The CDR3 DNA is TGTGCCAGCAGTCCTCAGGGGGGCAACACTGAAGCTTTCTTT. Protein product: CASSPQGGNTEAFF.

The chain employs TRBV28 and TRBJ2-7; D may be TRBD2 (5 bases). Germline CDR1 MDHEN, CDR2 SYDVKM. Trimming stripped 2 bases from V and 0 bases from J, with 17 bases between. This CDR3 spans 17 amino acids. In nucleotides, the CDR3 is TGTGCCAGCAGTTTAGGGTTAGAGGGAACGAACTCCTACGAGCAGTACTTC. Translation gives CASSLGLEGTNSYEQYF.

For the CDR3, the DNA is TGTGCCAGCAGCTTTCTTGGGGGCAGGCGCTCCTACGAGCAGTACTTC. Translation: CASSFLGGRRSYEQYF. The chain has TRBV28 and TRBJ2-7; the D gene is possibly TRBD1 (6 bases). Looked up from germline, CDR1 is MDHEN and CDR2 is SYDVKM. CDR3 size: 16 residues. V was shortened by 6 bases and J by 0 bases, with 18 bases between the two germline ends.

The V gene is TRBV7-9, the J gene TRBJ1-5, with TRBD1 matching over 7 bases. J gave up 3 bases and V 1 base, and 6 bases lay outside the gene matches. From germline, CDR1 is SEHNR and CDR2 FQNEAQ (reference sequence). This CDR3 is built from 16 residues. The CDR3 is CASSLGTGDPNQPQHF. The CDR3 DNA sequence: TGTGCCAGCAGCTTAGGAACAGGGGATCCCAATCAGCCCCAGCATTTT.